This T cell receptor (beta chain) is from a study of low-dose radiotherapy and immunotherapy resistance in tumors. Overall study: A total of 13 Gy over 26 weeks was given to Cohort 2 as 1 Gy per fraction every two weeks. Patients were on oral aspirin 300 mg taken daily for four cycles from cycle 1 day 1.

Alpha and beta chains were covered, as first-strand cDNA relied on TRAV- and TRBV-specific primers. TCRs were put through around 20 PCR cycles of amplification with Phusion. A constant-region primer and the V-primer adapter served as the primer pair. The isolated mRNA underwent amplification through in vitro transcription. TCRdb used MiXCR to reprocess the reads, holding one entry per CDR3 protein. The table records tens of thousands of distinct CDR3 sequences, 15% to 20% of them present only once. The CDR3 loop spans 13 amino acids. CDR1 is SGHRS and CDR2 is YFSETQ in the germline V gene. Trimming left V 1 base short and J 3 bases short, with 8 bases between. Time point indicated: before trial treatment. Donors received a regimen that comprised nivolumab, ipilimumab, aspirin, low-dose cyclophosphamide and low-dose radiotherapy. This clonotype was detected many times.

The chain has TRBV5-1 and TRBJ2-7; D might be TRBD2 (6 bases). Source: PBMCs, taken before treatment. The origin of this receptor is a male donor with prostate cancer. The CDR3 loop reads CASSLSGDYEQYF. In DNA form, the CDR3 reads TGCGCCAGCAGCTTGTCGGGGGACTACGAGCAGTACTTC.